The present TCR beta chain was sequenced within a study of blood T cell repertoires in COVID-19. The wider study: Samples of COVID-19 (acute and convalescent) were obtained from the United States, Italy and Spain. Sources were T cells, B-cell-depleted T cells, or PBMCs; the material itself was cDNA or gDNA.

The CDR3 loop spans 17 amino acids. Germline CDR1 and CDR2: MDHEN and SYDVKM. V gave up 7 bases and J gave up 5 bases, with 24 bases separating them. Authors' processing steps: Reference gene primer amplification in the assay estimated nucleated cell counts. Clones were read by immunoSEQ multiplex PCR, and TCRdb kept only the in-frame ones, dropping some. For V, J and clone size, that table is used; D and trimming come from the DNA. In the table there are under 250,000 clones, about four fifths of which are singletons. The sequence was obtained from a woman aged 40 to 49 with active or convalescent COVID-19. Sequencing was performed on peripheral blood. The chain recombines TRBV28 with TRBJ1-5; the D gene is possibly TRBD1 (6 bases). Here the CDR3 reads CASNPYGDKKSHQPQHF. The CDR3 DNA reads TGTGCCAGCAATCCTTACGGGGACAAGAAAAGTCATCAGCCCCAGCATTTT.